This T cell receptor (beta chain) appears in the sequencing data of a study of T cells in women clearing cervical HPV infection. The CDR3 is 13 residues long. The V gene's germline CDR1 is LNHDA and CDR2 SQIVND (reference sequence). Between the trimmed V and J ends, which lost 8 bases and 6 bases, there was a span of 17 bases. With respect to this clone: The CDR3 is cut off 3 residues early in the read; its end comes from the germline J gene.

Assay used: immunoSEQ multiplex PCR; TCRdb lists only in-frame clones, some missing. This sample's clone table lists 30,000 to 45,000 clones. This receptor was obtained from a woman between 18 and 75 years old with a cervical HPV16 infection that either progressed to CIN3+ or cleared (not recorded which). Source material: blood buffy coat. The J gene is TRBJ2-7, the V gene TRBV19; possible D gene TRBD1, 6 bases. The CDR3 bases that were read are TGTGCCAGTGCCCAAAACAGGGTCGGCGAG. This sequence encodes CASAQNRVGE. The full CDR3 protein is CASAQNRVGEQYF.